This T cell receptor beta chain was sequenced during a study of human CD8 memory T cell subsets. The authors made TCR beta libraries using UMI-labeled 5' RACE. TCRdb derives one entry per CDR3 protein from the 5' RACE reads, leaving out DNA. The repertoire table contains 4,200 or so distinct CDR3 sequences. Germline-derived CDR1 and CDR2 are SGDLS and YYNGEE. The CDR3 contains 12 residues. This receptor was identified in a human donor in good health. The sequencing input was CD8+ effector memory T cells (TEM) sorted from PBMCs. Regarding subset: effector memory CD8 T cells, CCR7- CD45RO+ CD95+. The chain employs TRBV9 and TRBJ1-2; no DNA is available, so the TRBD1 call from TCRdb remains unchecked. The CDR3 sequence is CASSGDRPGYTF.